This T cell receptor beta chain was sequenced for a study of blood T cell repertoires in COVID-19. In the study overall: Sites in the United States, Italy and Spain provided acute and convalescent COVID-19 samples. PBMCs, B-cell-depleted T cells, or T cells provided the cDNA or gDNA that made up the material.

Original analysis: Amplifying reference gene primers gave estimates of nucleated cell counts. Assay used: immunoSEQ multiplex PCR; TCRdb lists only in-frame clones, some missing. D and trimming come from the DNA, and the V and J calls and clone size come from that table. The profile shows tens of thousands of clones, approximately 80% of them singletons. The CDR3 extends over 18 amino acids. Germline V CDR1 and CDR2: LGHNA, YSLEER. V shed 0 bases, J shed 3 bases, and the junction held 12 bases outside the gene matches. The sequence was obtained from a man aged 80 or over with active or convalescent COVID-19. The sample was peripheral blood. The chain combines TRBV4-3 with TRBJ2-7, with 9 bases lining up with TRBD2. The CDR3 DNA reads as TGCGCCAGCAGCCAAGATTGGCACAGGGGCGGGAGGGTCTACGAGCAGTACTTC. Protein: CASSQDWHRGGRVYEQYF.